The clone carrying this T cell receptor beta chain appeared a few times. The data were taken from a study of T cells after yellow fever vaccination. Study-wide background: Some fractions had low cell numbers, and these were prepared with SMART-Seq v4 Ultra Low Input.

A process of 5'RACE template switching, which added a universal primer site and UMIs, was used to make TCR cDNA. TCRdb called the 5' RACE reads again in MiXCR, with one record for every CDR3 protein. The sample carries about 340,000 distinct CDR3 sequences, about 12% recorded once. CDR1 and CDR2 (germline): LGHNA, YSLEER. The ends were cut back, 2 bases at V and 10 bases at J, with 11 bases in the middle. The CDR3 extends over 12 amino acids. The V gene is TRBV4-3, the J gene TRBJ1-2; no clear D. The TCR comes from a man aged 18 to 30 who received the YFV17D yellow fever vaccine. The material sequenced was CD4+ T cells sorted from PBMCs, taken 15 days after the yellow fever booster vaccination. CDR3 nucleotide sequence: TGCGCCAGCAGCCAATCAGGAGAATCCTACACCTTC. Protein: CASSQSGESYTF.